These 27 T cell receptor beta chains came from one sample sequenced in a study of shared clonotypes between healthy human individuals (dated by TCRdb to the early 2020s). Preparation of the library involved the immunoSEQ multiplex PCR assay. TCRdb provides this immuneACCESS table in a form limited to in-frame rearrangements. Some clones are lacking; in checked studies, under half of them reflect an unresolved V gene, and why the rest are absent is not known. Recorded for this sample are about 1,800,000 clones; approximately 94% of them occurred a single time. The leading ten clones occupy approximately 1.2% of the sample. CD8 naive samples consisted of CD45RO-negative cells that were positively selected for CCR7, yielding a CD45RA+CCR7+ population without TemRA cells. Sequenced sample: naive CD8+ T cells sorted from blood. The cell subset or site label here, explained by the study, means: CD45RA+CCR7+. These receptors all stem from a man younger than 35 in good health.

This chain connects TRBV5-1 to TRBJ2-7; 9 bases map to TRBD1. CDR1 is SGHRS and CDR2 is YFSETQ in the germline V gene. The CDR3 covers 17 residues. The V segment lost 4 bases and the J segment 0 bases; nucleotides outside the gene matches: 11. The chain's CDR3 is CASSAGQGKPSSYEQYF. DNA for the CDR3: TGCGCCAGCAGCGCGGGACAGGGAAAACCAAGCTCCTACGAGCAGTACTTC.

The rearrangement joins TRBV27 to TRBJ2-7; D could derive from TRBD1 or TRBD2 (6 bases each). Trimming removed 0 bases at V and 0 bases at J, with 12 bases between. From germline, CDR1 is MNHEY and CDR2 SMNVEV (reference sequence). The CDR3 is 16 amino acids. The CDR3 DNA reads as TGTGCCAGCAGTTTATCGGGGGGCCCTCTCTCCTACGAGCAGTACTTC. Translated, it gives CASSLSGGPLSYEQYF.

The chain combines TRBV7-9 with TRBJ2-3; D not resolved. Germline CDR1 is SEHNR and CDR2 is FQNEAQ (reference sequence). V lost 5 bases and J lost 0, with 15 bases in between. There are 16 residues in the CDR3. The CDR3 nucleotides are TGTGCCAGCAGCCAGTGGGTGGTCCCCAGCACAGATACGCAGTATTTT. Amino acid sequence: CASSQWVVPSTDTQYF. Looking up the rest from reference TRBV7-9 and TRBJ2-3 gives the full variable domain: DTGVSQNPRHKITKRGQNVTFRCDPISEHNRLYWYRQTLGQGPEFLTYFQNEAQLEKSRLLSDRFSAERPKGSFSTLEIQRTEQGDSAMYLCASSQWVVPSTDTQYFGPGTRLTVL.

This sequence joins TRBV7-9 and TRBJ2-7; tentative D call: TRBD1 (7 bases). V lost 5 bases and J lost 7, with 15 bases in between. Germline V gives CDR1 SEHNR, CDR2 FQNEAQ (reference sequence). The CDR3 is 13 residues long. The CDR3 coding sequence is TGTGCCAGCAGCCTCCAGGGGGGTACGGAGCAGTACTTC. Its translation: CASSLQGGTEQYF.

The chain uses TRBV6-6 and TRBJ2-5, with a weak D call TRBD2 (6 bases). Germline assignment: CDR1 MNHNY and CDR2 SVGAGI (reference sequence). The V and J ends lost 1 base and 2 bases respectively, with 8 bases between them. There are 14 residues in the CDR3. CDR3 DNA sequence: TGTGCCAGCAGTTACTGGGGGGTACAAGAGACCCAGTACTTC. Residues: CASSYWGVQETQYF.

The chain is built from TRBV5-1 and TRBJ2-1; tentative D call: TRBD2 (6 bases). The CDR3 runs to 16 residues. CDR1 is SGHRS and CDR2 is YFSETQ in the germline V gene. V was shortened by 2 bases and J by 1 base, with 13 bases between the two germline ends. CDR3 bases: TGCGCCAGCAGCTTCACAGCGGGTGCGTCCTACAATGAGCAGTTCTTC. Residues: CASSFTAGASYNEQFF.

The V gene is TRBV27, the J gene TRBJ1-2; 8 bases align to TRBD1. The CDR3 has 15 amino acids. Germline lookup yields CDR1 MNHEY and CDR2 SMNVEV (reference sequence). V trimming: 6 bases; J trimming: 1 base; junction bases outside the gene matches: 7. CDR3 DNA: TGTGCCAGCAGAAATACCGGGACAGGTAACTATGGCTACACCTTC. Protein product: CASRNTGTGNYGYTF.

The V gene is TRBV4-1, the J gene TRBJ1-2, with D possibly being TRBD1 (6 bases). Germline V gene lookup returns CDR1 MGHRA and CDR2 YSYEKL. The CDR3 spans 16 residues. Trimming removed 1 base from V and 4 bases from J, with 16 bases in between. CDR3 loop: CASSQATRDTSYGYTF. DNA for the CDR3: TGCGCCAGCAGCCAAGCAACGCGGGACACCAGCTATGGCTACACCTTC.

The rearrangement uses TRBV7-9 and TRBJ1-4; tentative D call: TRBD1 (6 bases). V lost 4 bases to trimming and J lost 7 bases, with 16 bases between them. The germline CDR1 and CDR2 sequences are SEHNR and FQNEAQ (reference sequence). The CDR3 totals 15 residues. Written as DNA, the CDR3 is TGTGCCAGCAGCTCCTTGCGACAGGAAGGTGAAAAACTGTTTTTT. Translated, it gives CASSSLRQEGEKLFF.

For this clone: Other DNA sequences of this sample code for an identical CDR3. V and J are TRBV28 and TRBJ1-2, with 9 bases aligning to TRBD1. Germline CDR1 is MDHEN and CDR2 is SYDVKM. V gave up 5 bases and J gave up 5 bases; unmatched junction bases: 3. This CDR3 has 13 amino acids. CDR3 in amino acids: CASSTGTGYGYTF. The DNA for the CDR3 is TGTGCCAGCAGTACCGGGACAGGGTATGGCTACACCTTC.

The chain uses TRBV21-1 and TRBJ2-7; the table's D call, TRBD2, was not checked against the DNA. TRBV21-1 is noted as a pseudogene. The CDR3 has 14 residues. This CDR3 is CASSNPSGRRVEYF. CDR3 nucleotides: TGTGCCAGCAGCAATCCTAGCGGGAGGCGTGTCGAGTACTTC.

The chain links TRBV19 to TRBJ2-7; TRBD2 agrees at 10 bases. The CDR3 sequence is 13 residues long. CDR1 is LNHDA and CDR2 is SQIVND in the germline V gene (reference sequence). V was clipped by 6 bases and J by 6 bases; unmatched bases: 5. CDR3 amino acids: CASSGLAVSEQYF. The CDR3 coding sequence is TGTGCCAGTAGCGGACTAGCGGTTTCCGAGCAGTACTTC.

V and J are TRBV2 and TRBJ1-2; TRBD1 is a possible D gene (6 bases). The length of the CDR3 is 18 residues. The V gene lost 4 bases and the J gene lost 7 bases, with 28 bases spanning the gap. The V gene's germline CDR1 is SNHLY and CDR2 FYNNEI. CDR3 DNA sequence: TGTGCCAGCAGTGCCCCGACAGGAAGCGCCATCGGCCCCCTTGGCTACACCTTC. Its protein product is CASSAPTGSAIGPLGYTF.

The J gene is TRBJ2-7, the V gene TRBV4-1, with D possibly TRBD2 on 5 matching bases. The germline V gene encodes CDR1 MGHRA and CDR2 YSYEKL. Trimming shortened V by 4 bases and J by 4 bases, and 11 bases separated the two germline ends. This CDR3 region has 13 residues. The CDR3, as DNA: TGCGCCAGCAGCCGAAGTCCGGGATACGAGCAGTACTTC. Its protein is CASSRSPGYEQYF.

The chain is built from TRBV4-3 and TRBJ1-1, with D uncertain. Trimming cost V 0 bases and J 3 bases, with 5 bases left between them. CDR3 length equals 13 residues. The germline CDR1 and CDR2 sequences are LGHNA and YSLEER. CDR3: CASSQEEHTEAFF. The DNA of the CDR3 is TGCGCCAGCAGCCAAGAGGAGCACACTGAAGCTTTCTTT.

This chain joins TRBV5-1 and TRBJ2-6; D is uncertain. Germline V lookup: CDR1 SGHRS, CDR2 YFSETQ. V lost 4 bases to trimming and J lost 0 bases, with 14 bases between them. The CDR3 length is 17 residues. CDR3: CASSDRLGVSGANVLTF. CDR3 DNA: TGCGCCAGCAGCGATCGTCTAGGCGTCTCTGGGGCCAACGTCCTGACTTTC.

V usage is TRBV7-9 and J usage is TRBJ2-1; D may be TRBD2 (5 bases). CDR1 is SEHNR, CDR2 FQNEAQ, per germline (reference sequence). This CDR3 comprises 13 residues. Trimming stripped 6 bases from V and 7 bases from J, with 13 bases between. CDR3 coding DNA: TGTGCCAGCAGTAACCAACCGGGGAATGAGCAGTTCTTC. It specifies CASSNQPGNEQFF.

V usage is TRBV19 and J usage is TRBJ1-5; tentative D call: TRBD1 (6 bases). The CDR3 runs 15 residues. Germline V lookup: CDR1 LNHDA, CDR2 SQIVND (reference sequence). Trimming shortened V by 6 bases and J by 1 base, and 13 bases separated the two germline ends. The CDR3 region has the DNA TGTGCCAGTAGCTTCTCGGGACAAAGCAATCAGCCCCAGCATTTT. It specifies CASSFSGQSNQPQHF.

The chain has TRBV27 and TRBJ2-7, with D possibly matching TRBD2 (6 bases). The germline CDR1 and CDR2 sequences are MNHEY and SMNVEV (reference sequence). Trimming shortened V by 6 bases and J by 7 bases, and 16 bases separated the two germline ends. The CDR3 loop spans 13 amino acids. CDR3 loop: CASSLVEGREQYF. The DNA of the CDR3 is TGTGCCAGCAGCTTAGTAGAGGGGAGGGAGCAGTACTTC.

The rearrangement uses TRBV28 and TRBJ2-7; D gene ambiguous. V was pared by 10 bases and J by 3 bases, with 16 bases between. Germline V gene sequence: CDR1 MDHEN, CDR2 SYDVKM. This CDR3 is built from 13 residues. The CDR3 bases are TGTGCCACAGAGAATCCCGAATACTACGAGCAGTACTTC. This codes for CATENPEYYEQYF.

V and J are TRBV28 and TRBJ2-3; D is ambiguous. Germline CDR1 is MDHEN and CDR2 is SYDVKM. There are 14 residues in the CDR3. The V and J ends lost 2 bases and 4 bases respectively, with 10 bases between them. For the CDR3, the DNA is TGTGCCAGCAGTTTAATCGAGCGTCCAGATACGCAGTATTTT. Translating gives CASSLIERPDTQYF.

This clone appeared a single time. V and J are TRBV19 and TRBJ2-4, with TRBD2 matching over 9 bases. Trimming cost V 6 bases and J 8 bases; bases outside gene matches: 11. The CDR3 totals 15 residues. Germline V gives CDR1 LNHDA, CDR2 SQIVND (reference sequence). The CDR3: CASSPVREGSDIQYF. CDR3 DNA: TGTGCCAGTAGCCCCGTGCGGGAGGGTTCGGACATTCAGTACTTC.

In DNA, the CDR3 is TGTGCCAGCAGTCCCTCGGCTGGGGACAGCACCTACAATGAGCAGTTCTTC. Its protein is CASSPSAGDSTYNEQFF. The chain links TRBV27 to TRBJ2-1; 7 bases are shared with TRBD1. CDR1 is MNHEY, CDR2 SMNVEV, per germline (reference sequence). The V and J ends lost 5 bases and 2 bases, in that order; junction bases with no gene match: 12. The CDR3 consists of 17 residues.

Points on this clone: Other DNA sequences in the same sample also yield this CDR3. The V and J genes are TRBV19 and TRBJ2-7; 8 positions agree with TRBD1. V trimming: 5 bases; J trimming: 2 bases; junction bases outside the gene matches: 5. CDR3 length: 14 residues. CDR1 is LNHDA, CDR2 SQIVND, per germline (reference sequence). Written as DNA, the CDR3 is TGTGCCAGTAGTCCCGGGACAGGCGCCTACGAGCAGTACTTC. Translation: CASSPGTGAYEQYF. The whole variable domain, remainder taken from reference TRBV19 and TRBJ2-7, is DGGITQSPKYLFRKEGQNVTLSCEQNLNHDAMYWYRQDPGQGLRLIYYSQIVNDFQKGDIAEGYSVSREKKESFPLTVTSAQKNPTAFYLCASSPGTGAYEQYFGPGTRLTVT.

The J gene is TRBJ1-1, the V gene TRBV19, with 11 bases identical to TRBD1. V lost 10 bases, J lost 11 bases, and 12 bases stayed unmatched. The CDR3 sequence is 13 residues long. Germline V gene lookup returns CDR1 LNHDA and CDR2 SQIVND (reference sequence). CDR3 DNA: TGTGCCACCTCCCGGACAGGGGGCCTTTGGGCTTTCTTT. It yields the protein CATSRTGGLWAFF.

DNA for the CDR3: TGTGCCAGCAGTTACTCCCCCGGGCGGGCAGAGACCCAGTACTTC. It encodes CASSYSPGRAETQYF. The chain is built from TRBV6-6 and TRBJ2-5; TRBD2 is a possible D gene (5 bases). CDR1 MNHNY and CDR2 SVGAGI come from the germline V gene (reference sequence). V lost 0 bases to trimming and J lost 4 bases, with 12 bases between them. The CDR3 sequence is 15 residues long.

The rearrangement links TRBV6-5 to TRBJ1-2; D is unclear. The CDR3 loop spans 11 amino acids. The V gene's germline CDR1 is MNHEY and CDR2 SVGAGI. CDR3 amino acids: CWLSPNYGYTF. The CDR3, as DNA: TGTTGGCTTTCCCCTAACTATGGCTACACCTTC.